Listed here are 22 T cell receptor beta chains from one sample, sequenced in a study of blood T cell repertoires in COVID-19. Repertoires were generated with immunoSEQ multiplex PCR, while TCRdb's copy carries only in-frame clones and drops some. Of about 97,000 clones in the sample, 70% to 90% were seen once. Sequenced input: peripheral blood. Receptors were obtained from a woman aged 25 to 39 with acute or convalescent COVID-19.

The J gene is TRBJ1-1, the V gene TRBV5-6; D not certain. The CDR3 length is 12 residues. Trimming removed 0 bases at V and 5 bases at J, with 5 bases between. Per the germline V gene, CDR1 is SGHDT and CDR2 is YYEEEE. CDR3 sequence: CASSLGATEAFF. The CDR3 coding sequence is TGTGCCAGCAGCTTGGGAGCTACTGAAGCTTTCTTT.

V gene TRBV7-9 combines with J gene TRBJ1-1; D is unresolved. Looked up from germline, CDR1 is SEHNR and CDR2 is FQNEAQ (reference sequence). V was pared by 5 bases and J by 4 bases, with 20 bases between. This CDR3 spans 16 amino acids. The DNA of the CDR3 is TGTGCCAGCAGCCCCCATGGCAATGCGGGGAGCACTGAAGCTTTCTTT. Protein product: CASSPHGNAGSTEAFF.

CDR3: CASIFNTEAFF. In nucleotides, the CDR3 is TGTGCCAGCATCTTTAACACTGAAGCTTTCTTT. The V and J genes are TRBV27 and TRBJ1-1; D gene uncertain. The germline gives CDR1 MNHEY, CDR2 SMNVEV (reference sequence). The CDR3 has 11 residues. Trimming took 7 bases from V and 2 from J, leaving 5 bases between them.

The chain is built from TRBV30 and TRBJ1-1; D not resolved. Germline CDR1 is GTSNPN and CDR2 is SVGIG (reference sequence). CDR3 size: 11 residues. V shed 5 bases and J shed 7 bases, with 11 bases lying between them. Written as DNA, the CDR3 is TGTGCCTGGGGTTTACGGGTTGAAGCTTTCTTT. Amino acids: CAWGLRVEAFF.

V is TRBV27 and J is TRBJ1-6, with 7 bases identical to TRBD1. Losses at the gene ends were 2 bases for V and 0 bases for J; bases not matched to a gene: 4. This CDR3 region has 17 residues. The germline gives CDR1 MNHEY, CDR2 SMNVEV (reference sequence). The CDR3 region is CASSLVGGASYNSPLHF. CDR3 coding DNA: TGTGCCAGCAGTTTAGTAGGGGGCGCCTCCTATAATTCACCCCTCCACTTT.

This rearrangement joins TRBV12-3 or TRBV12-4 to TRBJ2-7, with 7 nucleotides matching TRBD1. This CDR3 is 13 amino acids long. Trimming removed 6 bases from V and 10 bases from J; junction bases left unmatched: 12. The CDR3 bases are TGTGCCAGCAGGCTTACAGGGGTCCTCAACCAGTACTTC. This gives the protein CASRLTGVLNQYF.

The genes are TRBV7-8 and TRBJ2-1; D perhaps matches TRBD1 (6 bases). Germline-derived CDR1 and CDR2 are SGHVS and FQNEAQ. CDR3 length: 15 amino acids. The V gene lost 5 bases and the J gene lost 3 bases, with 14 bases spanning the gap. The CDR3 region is CASSAMGANYNEQFF. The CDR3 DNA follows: TGTGCCAGCAGCGCCATGGGGGCGAACTACAATGAGCAGTTCTTC.

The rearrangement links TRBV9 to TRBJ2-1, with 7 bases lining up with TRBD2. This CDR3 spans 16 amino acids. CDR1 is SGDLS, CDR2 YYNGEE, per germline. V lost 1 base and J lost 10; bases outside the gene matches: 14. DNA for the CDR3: TGTGCCAGCAGCGTAACGACTAGCCCCGCCGAGTCGGAGCAGTTCTTC. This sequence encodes CASSVTTSPAESEQFF.

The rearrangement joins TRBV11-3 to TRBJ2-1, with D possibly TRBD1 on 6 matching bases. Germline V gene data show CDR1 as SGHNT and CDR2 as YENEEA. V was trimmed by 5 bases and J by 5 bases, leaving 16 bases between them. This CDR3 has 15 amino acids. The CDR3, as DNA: TGTGCCAGCAGCCTAGGGTTGGGGGCGAACAATGAGCAGTTCTTC. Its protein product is CASSLGLGANNEQFF.

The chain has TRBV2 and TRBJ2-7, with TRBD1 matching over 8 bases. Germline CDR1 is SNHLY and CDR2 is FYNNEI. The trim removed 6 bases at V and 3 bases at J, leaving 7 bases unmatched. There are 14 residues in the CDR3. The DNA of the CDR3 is TGTGCCAGCAGGGGGGACAGGTCCGACTACGAGCAGTACTTC. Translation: CASRGDRSDYEQYF. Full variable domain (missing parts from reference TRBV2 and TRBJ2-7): EPEVTQTPSHQVTQMGQEVILRCVPISNHLYFYWYRQILGQKVEFLVSFYNNEISEKSEIFDDQFSVERPDGSNFTLKIRSTKLEDSAMYFCASRGDRSDYEQYFGPGTRLTVT.

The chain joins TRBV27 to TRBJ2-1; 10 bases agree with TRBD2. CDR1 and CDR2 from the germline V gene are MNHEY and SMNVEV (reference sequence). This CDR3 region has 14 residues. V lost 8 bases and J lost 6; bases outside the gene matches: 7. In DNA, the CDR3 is TGTGCCAGCGGACCCGGGACTAGCGCCAATGAGCAGTTCTTC. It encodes CASGPGTSANEQFF.

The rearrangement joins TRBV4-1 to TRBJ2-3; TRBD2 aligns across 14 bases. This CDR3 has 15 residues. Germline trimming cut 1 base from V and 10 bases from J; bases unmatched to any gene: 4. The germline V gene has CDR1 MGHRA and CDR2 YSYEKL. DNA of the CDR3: TGCGCCAGCAGCCAAGCTGAGACTAGCGGGGGGGCGCAGTATTTT. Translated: CASSQAETSGGAQYF.

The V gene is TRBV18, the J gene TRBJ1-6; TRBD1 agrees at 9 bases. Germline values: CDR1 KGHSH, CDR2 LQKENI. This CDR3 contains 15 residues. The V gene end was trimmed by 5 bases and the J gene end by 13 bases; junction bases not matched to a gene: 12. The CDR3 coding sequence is TGTGCCAGCTCAGAATCCGGGACAGGGAATACCCCCCTCCACTTT. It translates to CASSESGTGNTPLHF.

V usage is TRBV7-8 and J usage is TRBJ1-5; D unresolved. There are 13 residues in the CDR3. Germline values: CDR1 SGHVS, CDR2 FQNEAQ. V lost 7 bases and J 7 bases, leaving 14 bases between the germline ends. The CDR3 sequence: CASKEGGRQPQHF. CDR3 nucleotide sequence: TGTGCCAGCAAAGAGGGCGGTCGCCAGCCCCAGCATTTT.

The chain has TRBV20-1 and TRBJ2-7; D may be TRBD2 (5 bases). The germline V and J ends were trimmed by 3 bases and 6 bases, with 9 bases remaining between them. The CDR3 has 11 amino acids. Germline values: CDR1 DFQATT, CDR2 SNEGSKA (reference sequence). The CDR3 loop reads CSASARGEQYF. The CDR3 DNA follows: TGCAGTGCTAGTGCACGGGGCGAGCAGTACTTC.

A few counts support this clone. Written as DNA, the CDR3 is TGTGCCAGTACACTACAGGGGGCATCTGGCTACACCTTC. Its translation is CASTLQGASGYTF. This chain joins TRBV19 and TRBJ1-2; 9 nucleotides agree with TRBD1. J gave up 7 bases and V 7 bases, and 7 bases lay outside the gene matches. The CDR3 spans 13 residues. CDR1 is LNHDA, CDR2 SQIVND, per germline (reference sequence).

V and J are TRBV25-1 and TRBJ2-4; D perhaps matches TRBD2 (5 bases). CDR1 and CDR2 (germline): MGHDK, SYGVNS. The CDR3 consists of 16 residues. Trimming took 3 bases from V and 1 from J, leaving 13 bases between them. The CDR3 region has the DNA TGTGCCAGCAGTGAGCACGAGGGCCGGGCCAAAAACATTCAGTACTTC. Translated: CASSEHEGRAKNIQYF.

The CDR3 bases are TGTGCCAGCAGGGTACAGGGGGAGCAGTTCTTC. It is translated as CASRVQGEQFF. V usage is TRBV2 and J usage is TRBJ2-1, with 7 bases fitting TRBD1. The CDR3 loop spans 11 amino acids. Germline V CDR1 and CDR2: SNHLY, FYNNEI. Trimming at V came to 6 bases and at J to 10 bases, leaving 3 bases not matched to a gene.

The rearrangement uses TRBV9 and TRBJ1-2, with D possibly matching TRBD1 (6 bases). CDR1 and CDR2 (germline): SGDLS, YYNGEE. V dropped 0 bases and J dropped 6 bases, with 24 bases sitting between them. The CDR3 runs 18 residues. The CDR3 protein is CASSVARWRGLESDGYTF. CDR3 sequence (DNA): TGTGCCAGCAGCGTAGCTCGTTGGCGGGGGCTGGAAAGCGATGGCTACACCTTC.

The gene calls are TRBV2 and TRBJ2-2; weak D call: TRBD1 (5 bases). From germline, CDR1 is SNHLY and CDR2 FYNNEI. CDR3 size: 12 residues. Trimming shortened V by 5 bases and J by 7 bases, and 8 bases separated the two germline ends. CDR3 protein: CASSLDSGELFF. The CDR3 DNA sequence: TGTGCCAGCAGTCTTGACAGCGGGGAGCTGTTTTTT.

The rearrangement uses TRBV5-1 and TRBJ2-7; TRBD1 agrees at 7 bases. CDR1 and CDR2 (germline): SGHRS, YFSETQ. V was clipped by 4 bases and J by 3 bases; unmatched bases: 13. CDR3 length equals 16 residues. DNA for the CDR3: TGCGCCAGCAGCCCAATCCCCGGGACAGATTACTACGAGCAGTACTTC. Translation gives CASSPIPGTDYYEQYF.

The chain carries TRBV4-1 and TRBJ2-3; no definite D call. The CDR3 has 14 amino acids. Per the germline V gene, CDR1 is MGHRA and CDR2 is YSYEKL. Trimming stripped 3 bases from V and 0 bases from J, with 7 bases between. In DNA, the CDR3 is TGCGCCAGCAGCCATCTTCTTAGCACAGATACGCAGTATTTT. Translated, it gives CASSHLLSTDTQYF.